This T cell receptor beta chain stems from a study of CD4 T cells in relation to SARS-CoV-2 and coronaviruses. Study-level information: PBMCs were cultured with antigen for roughly nine days before TCR beta sequencing. Study outcomes and limitations: SARS-CoV-2-driven expansion was significantly weaker in crossreactive than monoreactive clones.

Germline V lookup: CDR1 LGHDT, CDR2 YNNKEL (reference sequence). The CDR3 loop spans 15 amino acids. Trimming left V 2 bases short and J 4 bases short, with 9 bases between. Unexposed donor CD4+ T cells date from about 2010-2019, before the COVID-19 pandemic. CD4+ T cells were isolated from the cells after around 11 days of culture. Half the medium was replaced with IL-2 medium on days 3 and 7. Assay: immunoSEQ multiplex PCR; the TCRdb copy retains only in-frame clones and omits some. The table records roughly 28,000 clones, roughly 66% of them present only once. Comments on this clone: As yet, its antigen is unknown.

The origin of this receptor is a human donor in good health. V gene TRBV3-1 (or the pseudogene TRBV3-2) combines with J gene TRBJ1-6; unclear D gene. Source material: CD4+ T cells from PBMCs, cultured in vitro. The CDR3 spells CASSQTPGYNSPLHF. CDR3 bases: TGTGCCAGCAGCCAAACCCCGGGGTATAATTCACCCCTCCACTTT.